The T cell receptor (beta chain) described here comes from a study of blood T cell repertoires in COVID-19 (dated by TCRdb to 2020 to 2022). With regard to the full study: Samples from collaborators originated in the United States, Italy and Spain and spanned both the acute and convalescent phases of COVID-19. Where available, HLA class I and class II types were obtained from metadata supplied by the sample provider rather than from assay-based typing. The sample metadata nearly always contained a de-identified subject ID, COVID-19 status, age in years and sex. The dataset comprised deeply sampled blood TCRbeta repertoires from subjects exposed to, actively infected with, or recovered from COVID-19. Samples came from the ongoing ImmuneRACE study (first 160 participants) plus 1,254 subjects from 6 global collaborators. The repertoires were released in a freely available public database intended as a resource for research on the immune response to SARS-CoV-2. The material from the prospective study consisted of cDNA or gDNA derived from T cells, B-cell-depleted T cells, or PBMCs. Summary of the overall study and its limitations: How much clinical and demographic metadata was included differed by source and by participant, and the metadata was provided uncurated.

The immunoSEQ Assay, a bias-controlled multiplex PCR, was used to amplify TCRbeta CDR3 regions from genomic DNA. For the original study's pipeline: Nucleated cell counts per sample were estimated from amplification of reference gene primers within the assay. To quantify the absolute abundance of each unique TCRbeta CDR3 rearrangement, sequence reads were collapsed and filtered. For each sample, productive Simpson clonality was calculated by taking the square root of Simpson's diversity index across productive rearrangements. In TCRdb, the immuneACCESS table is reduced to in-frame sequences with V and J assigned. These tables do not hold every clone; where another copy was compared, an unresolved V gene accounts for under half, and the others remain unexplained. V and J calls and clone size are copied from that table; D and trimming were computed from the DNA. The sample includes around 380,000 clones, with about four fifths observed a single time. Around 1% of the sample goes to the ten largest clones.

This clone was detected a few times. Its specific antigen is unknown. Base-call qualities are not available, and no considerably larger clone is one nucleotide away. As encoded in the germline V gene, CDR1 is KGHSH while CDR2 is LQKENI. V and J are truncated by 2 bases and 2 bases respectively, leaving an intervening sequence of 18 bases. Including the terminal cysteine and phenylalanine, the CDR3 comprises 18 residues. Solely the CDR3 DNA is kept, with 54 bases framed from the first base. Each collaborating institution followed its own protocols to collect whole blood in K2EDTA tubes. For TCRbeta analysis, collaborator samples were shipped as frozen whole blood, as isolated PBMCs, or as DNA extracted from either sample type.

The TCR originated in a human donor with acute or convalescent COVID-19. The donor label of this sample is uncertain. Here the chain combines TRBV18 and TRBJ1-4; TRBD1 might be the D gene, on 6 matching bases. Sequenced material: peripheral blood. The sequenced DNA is TGTGCCAGCTCACCATTATCCTCGGCAGGGGTTACTAATGAAAAACTGTTTTTT. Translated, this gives CASSPLSSAGVTNEKLFF. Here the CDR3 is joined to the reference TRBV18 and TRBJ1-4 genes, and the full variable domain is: NAGVMQNPRHLVRRRGQEARLRCSPMKGHSHVYWYRQLPEEGLKFMVYLQKENIIDESGMPKERFSAEFPKEGPSILRIQQVVRGDSAAYFCASSPLSSAGVTNEKLFFGSGTQLSVL.